The source of this T cell receptor beta chain is a study of blood T cell repertoires in COVID-19. Method: immunoSEQ multiplex PCR; TCRdb's copy keeps in-frame clones and lacks some. This table has 50,000 to 70,000 clones, around 86% appearing once. The V gene lost 4 bases and the J gene lost 7 bases, with 11 bases spanning the gap. Germline assignment: CDR1 LNHDA and CDR2 SQIVND (reference sequence). This CDR3 region has 14 residues. The rearrangement joins TRBV19 to TRBJ1-6; D unclear. The source material was peripheral blood. This TCR was sampled from a human donor with active COVID-19. The donor label of this sample is uncertain. In nucleotides, the CDR3 is TGTGCCAGTAGTACCCGGGAGCAAAATTCACCCCTCCACTTT. It specifies CASSTREQNSPLHF. The whole variable domain, filled in from reference TRBV19 and TRBJ1-6, reads DGGITQSPKYLFRKEGQNVTLSCEQNLNHDAMYWYRQDPGQGLRLIYYSQIVNDFQKGDIAEGYSVSREKKESFPLTVTSAQKNPTAFYLCASSTREQNSPLHFGNGTRLTVT.